One and the same sample provided the 7 T cell receptor beta chains below, sequenced in a study of CD8+ T cells in alopecia areata. Reverse transcription of extracted RNA yielded cDNA, which provided the sequencing template. Data came from immunoSEQ multiplex PCR; TCRdb stores just in-frame clones and leaves some out. This table has about 150,000 clones, roughly 50% appearing once. Sequenced here: CD4+ T cells sorted from blood, sampled at week 0. These TCRs come from a human donor with alopecia areata.

This rearrangement joins TRBV6-6 to TRBJ1-5; no clear D gene. Trimming left V 5 bases short and J 5 bases short, with 16 bases between. The CDR3 runs 15 residues. Per the germline V gene, CDR1 is MNHNY and CDR2 is SVGAGI (reference sequence). Here the CDR3 reads CASSRGPLADQPQHF. The DNA for the CDR3 is TGTGCCAGCAGTCGAGGACCCCTGGCGGATCAGCCCCAGCATTTT.

The rearrangement uses TRBV7-9 and TRBJ2-7; D may be TRBD2 (6 bases). From germline, CDR1 is SEHNR and CDR2 FQNEAQ (reference sequence). Deletions cut 5 bases from V and 6 bases from J, with 14 bases between. This CDR3 has 13 amino acids. The CDR3 nucleotides read TGTGCCAGCAGCGAAAACCCGGAGGGCGAGCAGTACTTC. It is translated as CASSENPEGEQYF.

A few counts support this clone. The chain carries TRBV7-2 and TRBJ1-2, with D possibly matching TRBD1 (6 bases). Trimming took off 0 bases at V and 4 bases at J, with 18 bases between the two ends. Germline loops: CDR1 SGHTA, CDR2 FQGNSA. CDR3 length: 17 amino acids. CDR3 sequence reads: CASSLAPPYREGYGYTF. CDR3 in DNA: TGTGCCAGCAGCTTAGCGCCCCCCTACAGGGAGGGCTATGGCTACACCTTC.

There are a few counts of this clone. The V gene is TRBV5-4, the J gene TRBJ1-3; D might be TRBD1 (5 bases). CDR1 and CDR2 (germline): SGHNT, YYREEE (reference sequence). The CDR3 loop spans 15 amino acids. The ends were cut back, 0 bases at V and 4 bases at J, with 11 bases in the middle. CDR3 coding DNA: TGTGCCAGCAGCTTGGGTCCAGGGATGGGAAACACCATATATTTT. It is translated as CASSLGPGMGNTIYF.

As for this clone: The sample holds other DNA sequences that translate to the same CDR3. Here the CDR3 reads CASSVQGAGETQYF. CDR3 coding DNA: TGTGCCAGCAGCGTACAGGGGGCGGGGGAGACCCAGTACTTC. This sequence joins TRBV9 and TRBJ2-5; 8 nucleotides line up with TRBD1. Trimming at V came to 1 base and at J to 5 bases, leaving 4 bases not matched to a gene. The CDR3 is made up of 14 amino acids. Germline CDR1 SGDLS, CDR2 YYNGEE.

The V and J genes are TRBV15 and TRBJ1-2, with D unclear. This CDR3 has 13 amino acids. V lost 1 base, J lost 4 bases, and 7 bases lay in between. The germline CDR1 and CDR2 sequences are LNHNV and YYDKDF (reference sequence). The DNA of the CDR3 is TGTGCCACCAGCAGAGCCGGCGGCTATGGCTACACCTTC. This codes for CATSRAGGYGYTF. Drawing the rest from reference TRBV15 and TRBJ1-2, the complete variable domain is DAMVIQNPRYQVTQFGKPVTLSCSQTLNHNVMYWYQQKSSQAPKLLFHYYDKDFNNEADTPDNFQSRRPNTSFCFLDIRSPGLGDTAMYLCATSRAGGYGYTFGSGTRLTVV.

This clone was observed a handful of times. The V and J genes are TRBV10-1 and TRBJ1-1; D gene uncertain. Between the trimmed V and J ends, which lost 3 bases and 1 base, there was a span of 15 bases. The length of the CDR3 is 16 residues. Germline V CDR1 and CDR2: WNHNN, SYGVQD (reference sequence). In nucleotides, the CDR3 is TGCGCCAGCAGTGACTACTCCGGGCCTACGAACACTGAAGCTTTCTTT. This translates into CASSDYSGPTNTEAFF.